This record concerns one TCR beta chain sequence. Antigen unknown. Enrollment shut out patients with autoimmune disease history or systemic immunosuppression. The CDR3 consists of 16 residues. The V and J ends lost 2 bases and 8 bases respectively, with 19 bases between them. Germline V gene data show CDR1 as MDHEN and CDR2 as SYDVKM. The sample originates from a study of OX40 agonist ivuxolimab in advanced cancers. Notes on the study in general: Normalized expansion of T-cell clones was also low for some nonresponders. On average, CD8+ T cells had more expanded clones than CD4+. People who partly responded at 0.1-3.0 mg/kg had some of the least clonal expansion seen.

TCRdb keeps only in-frame clones here, not all; method: immunoSEQ multiplex PCR. The table includes around 150,000 clones, about nine tenths detected once. The material was CD4+ or CD8+ T cells sorted from blood, obtained in a trial of the OX40 agonist ivuxolimab. The TCR comes from an adult with an advanced solid tumor such as melanoma, head and neck, liver or kidney cancer. This chain links TRBV28 with TRBJ2-1, with D perhaps matching TRBD2 (6 bases). The CDR3 loop reads CASSLNLLQGGYEQFF. The CDR3 nucleotides are TGTGCCAGCAGTTTAAACCTGCTCCAGGGAGGTTATGAGCAGTTCTTC.